The 25 T cell receptor beta chains below come from one sample, sequenced in a study of PD-1 blockade in classical Hodgkin lymphoma. The protocol was immunoSEQ multiplex PCR, while the TCRdb copy is restricted to in-frame clones and leaves out a portion. The profile shows around 25,000 clones, approximately 95% of them singletons. The sample's time point: newly diagnosed, previously untreated cHL patient sample. The sample comprised peripheral blood mononuclear cells (PBMCs). These receptors were taken from a human donor with classical Hodgkin lymphoma.

The chain recombines TRBV7-2 with TRBJ1-1, with D perhaps TRBD1 (5 bases). The CDR3 is made up of 14 amino acids. Germline V gene data show CDR1 as SGHTA and CDR2 as FQGNSA. With 1 base removed from V and 4 bases from J, the gap between germline ends came to 10 bases. CDR3 loop: CASSLVAGTTEAFF. The CDR3 region has the DNA TGTGCCAGCAGCTTAGTGGCAGGGACCACTGAAGCTTTCTTT.

The rearrangement uses TRBV6-1 and TRBJ1-1, with TRBD1 matching 7 bases. The CDR3 is 14 amino acids. Germline V gene data show CDR1 as MNHNS and CDR2 as SASEGT. J was trimmed by 4 bases and V by 4 bases; bases with no gene match: 6. DNA of the CDR3: TGTGCCAGCAGTGCAGACAGGGTTAGCACTGAAGCTTTCTTT. Its protein is CASSADRVSTEAFF.

The chain joins TRBV5-1 to TRBJ1-1, with 11 bases matching TRBD1. The junction had 4 bases not matched to a gene; V was cut back by 6 bases and J by 3 bases. The CDR3 extends over 14 amino acids. Germline V gene lookup returns CDR1 SGHRS and CDR2 YFSETQ. CDR3 protein: CASTRDRGDTEAFF. The DNA of the CDR3 is TGCGCCAGCACCCGGGACAGGGGGGACACTGAAGCTTTCTTT.

The chain combines TRBV2 with TRBJ2-2; perhaps TRBD1 as D (6 bases). The V gene's germline CDR1 is SNHLY and CDR2 FYNNEI. The CDR3 extends over 15 amino acids. V was shortened by 4 bases and J by 1 base, with 10 bases between the two germline ends. This chain's CDR3 is CASSGTAENTGELFF. The DNA of the CDR3 is TGTGCCAGCAGTGGGACAGCCGAGAACACCGGGGAGCTGTTTTTT.

J is TRBJ2-1 and V is TRBV29-1; no reliable D call. Trimming removed 0 bases from V and 1 base from J, with 13 bases in between. The CDR3 contains 16 residues. CDR1 is SQVTM, CDR2 ANQGSEA, per germline. CDR3 bases: TGCAGCGTTGAAGATGCCATTGGAGCTTCCTACAATGAGCAGTTCTTC. The encoded protein is CSVEDAIGASYNEQFF.

The rearrangement links TRBV6-4 to TRBJ1-2, with 9 bases fitting TRBD1. V trimming: 2 bases; J trimming: 8 bases; junction bases outside the gene matches: 9. The CDR3 has 15 residues. Germline V CDR1 and CDR2: MRHNA, SNTAGT. The CDR3 bases are TGTGCCAGCAGTGACACCGGGACAGGGAACGGGGGCTACACCTTC. Translation gives CASSDTGTGNGGYTF.

This chain links TRBV6-4 with TRBJ2-3; D may be TRBD2 (6 bases). Germline V CDR1 and CDR2: MRHNA, SNTAGT. The V end lost 6 bases, the J end lost 4 bases, and 20 bases lay between the germline ends. This CDR3 is built from 16 residues. The CDR3 protein is CASSAGTGDGADTQYF. CDR3 nucleotides: TGTGCCAGCAGCGCCGGAACGGGAGACGGCGCAGATACGCAGTATTTT.

This rearrangement joins TRBV30 to TRBJ2-7; TRBD1 is a possible D gene (6 bases). CDR3 length: 16 residues. Germline V gene lookup returns CDR1 GTSNPN and CDR2 SVGIG (reference sequence). V gave up 3 bases and J gave up 5 bases, with 23 bases separating them. The CDR3 sequence is CAWSRPLDSARHEQYF. CDR3 bases: TGTGCCTGGAGCAGACCCCTGGACAGCGCGCGTCACGAGCAGTACTTC.

In its sample, this clone was seen once. The gene calls are TRBV7-6 and TRBJ2-5, with D possibly matching TRBD1 (5 bases). The CDR3 spans 13 residues. Germline values: CDR1 SGHVS, CDR2 FNYEAQ. Deletions cut 5 bases from V and 5 bases from J, with 12 bases between. The CDR3 DNA follows: TGTGCCAGCAGCGCAGGGAATCGCGAGACCCAGTACTTC. It translates to CASSAGNRETQYF.

The chain joins TRBV9 to TRBJ2-1; 10 bases agree with TRBD2. The germline CDR1 and CDR2 sequences are SGDLS and YYNGEE. The CDR3 consists of 15 residues. V lost 0 bases and J lost 7; bases outside the gene matches: 4. CDR3 bases: TGTGCCAGCAGCGTAGGGCTAGCGGGAGCAAATGAGCAGTTCTTC. This sequence encodes CASSVGLAGANEQFF.

This rearrangement joins TRBV5-4 to TRBJ2-1; the D is unclear. CDR3 length: 13 residues. Trimming shortened V by 3 bases and J by 4 bases, and 8 bases separated the two germline ends. Germline loops: CDR1 SGHNT, CDR2 YYREEE (reference sequence). CDR3 region: CASSSGAYNEQFF. CDR3 bases: TGTGCCAGCAGCTCCGGAGCGTACAATGAGCAGTTCTTC.

This clone was observed once. The gene calls are TRBV29-1 and TRBJ2-3; no firm D call. The germline gives CDR1 SQVTM, CDR2 ANQGSEA. V lost 4 bases to trimming and J lost 1 base, with 12 bases between them. This CDR3 contains 14 residues. The CDR3 nucleotides read TGCAGCGTTGTAGTCAGAGGAGGCACAGATACGCAGTATTTT. Translation: CSVVVRGGTDTQYF.

As for this clone: The same CDR3 arises from other DNA sequences in this sample as well. The chain recombines TRBV18 with TRBJ2-6, with 7 bases identical to TRBD1. Unmatched junction bases numbered 14, after V lost 4 bases and J lost 2 bases. Germline-derived CDR1 and CDR2 are KGHSH and LQKENI. There are 19 residues in the CDR3. The CDR3 coding sequence is TGTGCCAGCTCACTCAACCCAACTTTGACAGGGACTGGGGCCAACGTCCTGACTTTC. Protein product: CASSLNPTLTGTGANVLTF.

This chain links TRBV6-1 with TRBJ1-3; no clear D. Trimming took 6 bases from V and 0 from J, leaving 6 bases between them. This CDR3 is built from 13 residues. Germline assignment: CDR1 MNHNS and CDR2 SASEGT. CDR3 residues: CASRLSSGNTIYF. For the CDR3, the DNA is TGTGCCAGCAGGCTGAGCTCTGGAAACACCATATATTTT.

The chain recombines TRBV27 with TRBJ2-3; 10 bases align to TRBD2. V shed 8 bases, J shed 3 bases, and the junction held 2 bases outside the gene matches. There are 13 residues in the CDR3. Germline lookup yields CDR1 MNHEY and CDR2 SMNVEV (reference sequence). For the CDR3, the DNA is TGTGCCAGCCGGACTAGCGGAACAGATACGCAGTATTTT. Its protein is CASRTSGTDTQYF.

This chain links TRBV6-6 with TRBJ1-2; perhaps TRBD1 as D (6 bases). The germline V gene encodes CDR1 MNHNY and CDR2 SVGAGI (reference sequence). V was cut by 6 bases and J by 2 bases, with 16 bases left in between. The CDR3 contains 15 residues. CDR3 nucleotide sequence: TGTGCCAGCAGCGGACCAATGCAGGGGAACTATGGCTACACCTTC. This translates into CASSGPMQGNYGYTF.

The rearrangement uses TRBV14 and TRBJ2-7; D possibly corresponds to TRBD1 (5 bases). This CDR3 has 18 amino acids. V lost 6 bases, J lost 4 bases, and 28 bases lay in between. Looked up from germline, CDR1 is SGHDN and CDR2 is FVKESK. CDR3 sequence reads: CASRRTNPLGACYYEQYF. For the CDR3, the DNA is TGTGCCAGCAGACGAACAAACCCGTTAGGGGCCTGTTATTACGAGCAGTACTTC.

The chain recombines TRBV5-1 with TRBJ2-6; weak D call: TRBD1 (6 bases). The CDR3 is 18 amino acids. Germline V CDR1 and CDR2: SGHRS, YFSETQ. Trimming cost V 4 bases and J 1 base, with 18 bases left between them. CDR3 sequence reads: CASSGPTGMVSGANVLTF. The CDR3 bases are TGCGCCAGCAGCGGGCCCACAGGGATGGTATCTGGGGCCAACGTCCTGACTTTC.

The chain is built from TRBV6-5 and TRBJ2-7; D possibly uses TRBD1 or TRBD2 (5 bases each). CDR3 size: 14 residues. Germline V gene lookup returns CDR1 MNHEY and CDR2 SVGAGI. V lost 6 bases, J lost 2 bases, and 14 bases lay in between. The CDR3 loop is CASRGTGTPYEQYF. The DNA for the CDR3 is TGTGCCAGCAGGGGAACCGGGACCCCCTACGAGCAGTACTTC.

The chain employs TRBV7-2 and TRBJ1-2, with 7 bases lining up with TRBD1. Germline CDR1 SGHTA, CDR2 FQGNSA. The junction had 4 bases not matched to a gene; V was cut back by 3 bases and J by 0 bases. This CDR3 is built from 15 residues. The CDR3 bases are TGTGCCAGCAGCTTGAACAGGGGAGCTAACTATGGCTACACCTTC. Amino acid sequence: CASSLNRGANYGYTF.

The CDR3 DNA follows: TGTGCCAGCAGCTTAGCCGGGACAGGGGGGAGAACTGAAGCTTTCTTT. This translates into CASSLAGTGGRTEAFF. The V gene is TRBV7-2, the J gene TRBJ1-1; 11 positions match TRBD1. Germline-derived CDR1 and CDR2 are SGHTA and FQGNSA. Losses at the gene ends were 0 bases for V and 5 bases for J; bases not matched to a gene: 5. CDR3 length equals 16 residues. Full variable domain (missing parts from reference TRBV7-2 and TRBJ1-1): GAGVSQSPSNKVTEKGKDVELRCDPISGHTALYWYRQSLGQGLEFLIYFQGNSAPDKSGLPSDRFSAERTGGSVSTLTIQRTQQEDSAVYLCASSLAGTGGRTEAFFGQGTRLTVV.

This chain uses TRBV7-2 with TRBJ2-7, with 10 bases that match TRBD2. This CDR3 spans 15 amino acids. Germline V gives CDR1 SGHTA, CDR2 FQGNSA. The V gene end was trimmed by 5 bases and the J gene end by 4 bases; junction bases not matched to a gene: 8. The CDR3 DNA follows: TGTGCCAGCAGCCTGCAACTAGCGGGATTTTACGAGCAGTACTTC. Its protein is CASSLQLAGFYEQYF.

V gene TRBV28 combines with J gene TRBJ1-1; 7 positions match TRBD1. This CDR3 has 16 residues. The ends lost 6 bases at V and 1 base at J; junction bases unmatched: 11. Germline V CDR1 and CDR2: MDHEN, SYDVKM. The CDR3 region has the DNA TGTGCCAGCAGCATTCAGGGGGAGCCACCGAACACTGAAGCTTTCTTT. Protein sequence: CASSIQGEPPNTEAFF. The full variable domain, rest sourced from reference TRBV28 and TRBJ1-1, is DVKVTQSSRYLVKRTGEKVFLECVQDMDHENMFWYRQDPGLGLRLIYFSYDVKMKEKGDIPEGYSVSREKKERFSLILESASTNQTSMYLCASSIQGEPPNTEAFFGQGTRLTVV.

This clone was seen just once. The chain employs TRBV19 and TRBJ1-2; D is perhaps TRBD1 (6 bases). V lost 3 bases, J lost 2 bases, and 10 bases lay in between. Germline loops: CDR1 LNHDA, CDR2 SQIVND (reference sequence). This CDR3 region has 14 residues. The DNA of the CDR3 is TGTGCCAGTAGTATCCAGGGGCTAAACTATGGCTACACCTTC. Translation gives CASSIQGLNYGYTF.

The rearrangement uses TRBV27 and TRBJ2-2; the D gene is possibly TRBD2 (6 bases). Trimming took 3 bases from V and 5 from J, leaving 10 bases between them. The CDR3 sequence is 14 residues long. Germline-derived CDR1 and CDR2 are MNHEY and SMNVEV (reference sequence). In DNA form, the CDR3 reads TGTGCCAGCAGTTTCGCGGGGCCAACCGGGGAGCTGTTTTTT. Translated, it gives CASSFAGPTGELFF.